Listed here is a single T cell receptor beta chain. These data are taken from a study of blood T cell repertoires in COVID-19. The wider study: The United States, Italy and Spain were the sources of the acute and convalescent COVID-19 samples. T cells, B-cell-depleted T cells, or PBMCs provided the cDNA or gDNA that served as material.

Per the original data handling: Amplified reference gene primers provided the basis for estimating nucleated cell counts. Some clones are missing from TCRdb's copy, which holds only in-frame ones; the method was immunoSEQ multiplex PCR. V and J calls and clone size are as listed in that table; D and trimming were resolved from the DNA. The sample contains around 43,000 clones, roughly 90% of which appear only once. V was pared by 5 bases and J by 9 bases, with 12 bases of the junction left unmatched. The CDR3 length is 16 residues. From germline, CDR1 is SEHNR and CDR2 FQNEAQ (reference sequence). The receptor was derived from a man between 45 and 60 years old with active COVID-19. The chain uses TRBV7-9 and TRBJ1-6; TRBD1 aligns across 8 bases. The sequenced sample consisted of peripheral blood. The CDR3 sequence: CASSPLTGDGSSPLHF. In DNA form, the CDR3 reads TGTGCCAGCAGCCCTCTGACAGGGGACGGCAGTTCACCCCTCCACTTT.